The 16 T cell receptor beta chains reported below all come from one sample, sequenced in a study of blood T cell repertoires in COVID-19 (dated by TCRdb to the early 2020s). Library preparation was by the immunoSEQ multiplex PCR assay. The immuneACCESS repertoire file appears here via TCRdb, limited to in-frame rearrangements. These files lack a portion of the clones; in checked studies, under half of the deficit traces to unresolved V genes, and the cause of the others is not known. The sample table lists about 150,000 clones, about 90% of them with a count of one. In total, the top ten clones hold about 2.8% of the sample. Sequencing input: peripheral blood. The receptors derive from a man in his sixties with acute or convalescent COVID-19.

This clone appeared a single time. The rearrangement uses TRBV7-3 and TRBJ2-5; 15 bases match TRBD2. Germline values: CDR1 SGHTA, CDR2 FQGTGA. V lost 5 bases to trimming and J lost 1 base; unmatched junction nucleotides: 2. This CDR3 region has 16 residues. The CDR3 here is CASSVGLAGGQETQYF. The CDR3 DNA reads TGTGCCAGCAGCGTGGGACTAGCGGGAGGCCAAGAGACCCAGTACTTC.

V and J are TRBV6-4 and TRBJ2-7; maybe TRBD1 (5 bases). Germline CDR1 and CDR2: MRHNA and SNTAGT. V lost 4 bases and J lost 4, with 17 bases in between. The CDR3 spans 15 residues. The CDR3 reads CASSASQVLRYEQYF. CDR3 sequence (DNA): TGTGCCAGCAGTGCGTCACAGGTATTGAGGTACGAGCAGTACTTC.

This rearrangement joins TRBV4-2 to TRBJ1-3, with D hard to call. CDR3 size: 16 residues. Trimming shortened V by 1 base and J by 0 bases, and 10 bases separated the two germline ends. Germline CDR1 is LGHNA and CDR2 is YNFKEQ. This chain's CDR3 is CASSQGQSSSGNTIYF. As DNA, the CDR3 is TGTGCCAGCAGCCAAGGGCAGTCTAGCTCTGGAAACACCATATATTTT.

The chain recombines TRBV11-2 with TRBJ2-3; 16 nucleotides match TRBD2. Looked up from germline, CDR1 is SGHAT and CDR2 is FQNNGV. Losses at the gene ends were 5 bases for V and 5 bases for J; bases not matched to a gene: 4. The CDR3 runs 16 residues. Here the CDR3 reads CASSPGTSGRGDTQYF. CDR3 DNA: TGTGCCAGCAGCCCCGGGACTAGCGGGAGGGGAGATACGCAGTATTTT.

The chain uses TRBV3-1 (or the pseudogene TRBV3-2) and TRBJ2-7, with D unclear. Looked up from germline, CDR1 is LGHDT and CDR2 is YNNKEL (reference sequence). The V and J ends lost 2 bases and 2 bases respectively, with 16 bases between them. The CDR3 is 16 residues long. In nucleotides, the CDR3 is TGTGCCAGCAGCCAATCCGCGGTGAGGTACCCCTACGAGCAGTACTTC. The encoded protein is CASSQSAVRYPYEQYF.

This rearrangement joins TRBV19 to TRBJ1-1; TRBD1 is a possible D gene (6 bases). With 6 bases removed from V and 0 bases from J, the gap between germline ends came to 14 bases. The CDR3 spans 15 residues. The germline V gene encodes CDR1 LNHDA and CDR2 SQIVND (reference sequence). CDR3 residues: CASSTLDSMNTEAFF. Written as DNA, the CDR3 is TGTGCCAGTAGCACTCTGGACAGCATGAACACTGAAGCTTTCTTT.

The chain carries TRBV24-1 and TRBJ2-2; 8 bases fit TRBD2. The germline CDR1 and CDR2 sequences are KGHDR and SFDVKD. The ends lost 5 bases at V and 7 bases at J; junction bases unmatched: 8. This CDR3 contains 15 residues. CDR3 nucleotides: TGTGCCACCAGTGGGGGGGAAGCGGGAGTCGGGGAGCTGTTTTTT. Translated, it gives CATSGGEAGVGELFF.

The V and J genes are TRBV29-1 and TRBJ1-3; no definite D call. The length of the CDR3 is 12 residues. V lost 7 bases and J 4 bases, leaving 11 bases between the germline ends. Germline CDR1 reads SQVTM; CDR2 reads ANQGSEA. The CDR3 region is CSAETSGNTIYF. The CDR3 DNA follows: TGCAGCGCCGAGACAAGCGGAAACACCATATATTTT.

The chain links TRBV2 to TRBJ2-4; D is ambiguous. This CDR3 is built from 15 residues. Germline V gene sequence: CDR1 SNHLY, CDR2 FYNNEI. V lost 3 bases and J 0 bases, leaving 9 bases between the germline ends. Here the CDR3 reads CASSDRILAKNIQYF. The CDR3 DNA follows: TGTGCCAGCAGTGACAGAATTTTAGCCAAAAACATTCAGTACTTC.

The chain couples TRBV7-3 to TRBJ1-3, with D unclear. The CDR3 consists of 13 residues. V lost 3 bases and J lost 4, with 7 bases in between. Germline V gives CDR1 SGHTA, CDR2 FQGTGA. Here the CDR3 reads CASSLGLGNTIYF. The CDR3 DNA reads TGTGCCAGCAGCTTGGGCTTAGGAAACACCATATATTTT.

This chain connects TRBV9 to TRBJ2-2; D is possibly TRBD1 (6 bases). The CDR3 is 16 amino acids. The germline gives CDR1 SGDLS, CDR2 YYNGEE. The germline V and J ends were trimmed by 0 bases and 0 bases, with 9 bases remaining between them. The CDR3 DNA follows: TGTGCCAGCAGCGTAGAGGGACATTCGAACACCGGGGAGCTGTTTTTT. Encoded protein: CASSVEGHSNTGELFF.

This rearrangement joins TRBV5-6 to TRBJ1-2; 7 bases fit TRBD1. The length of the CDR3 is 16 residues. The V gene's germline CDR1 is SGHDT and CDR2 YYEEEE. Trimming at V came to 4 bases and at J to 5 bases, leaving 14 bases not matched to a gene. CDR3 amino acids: CASSGIGTGQYYGYTF. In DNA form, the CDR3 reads TGTGCCAGCAGCGGTATTGGGACGGGACAGTATTATGGCTACACCTTC.

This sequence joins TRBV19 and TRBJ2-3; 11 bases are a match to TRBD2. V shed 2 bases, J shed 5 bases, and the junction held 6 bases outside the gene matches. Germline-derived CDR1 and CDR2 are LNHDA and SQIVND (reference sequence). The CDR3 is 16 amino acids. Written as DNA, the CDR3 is TGTGCCAGTAGTATAAAGGCTAGCGGGGGGATAGATACGCAGTATTTT. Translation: CASSIKASGGIDTQYF. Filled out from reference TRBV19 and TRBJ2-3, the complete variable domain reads DGGITQSPKYLFRKEGQNVTLSCEQNLNHDAMYWYRQDPGQGLRLIYYSQIVNDFQKGDIAEGYSVSREKKESFPLTVTSAQKNPTAFYLCASSIKASGGIDTQYFGPGTRLTVL.

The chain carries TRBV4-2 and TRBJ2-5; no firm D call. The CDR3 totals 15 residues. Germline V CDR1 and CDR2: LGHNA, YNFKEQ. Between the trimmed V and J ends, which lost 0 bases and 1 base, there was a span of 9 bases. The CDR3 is CASSQESQLQETQYF. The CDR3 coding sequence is TGTGCCAGCAGCCAAGAATCACAGCTCCAAGAGACCCAGTACTTC.

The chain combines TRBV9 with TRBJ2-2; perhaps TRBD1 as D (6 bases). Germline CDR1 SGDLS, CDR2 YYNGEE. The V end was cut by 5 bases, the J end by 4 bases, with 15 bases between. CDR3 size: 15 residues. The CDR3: CASSTDRSGTGELFF. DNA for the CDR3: TGTGCCAGCAGTACTGACAGGTCTGGCACCGGGGAGCTGTTTTTT.

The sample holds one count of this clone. The CDR3 DNA is TGCGCCAGCAGCCACGGGGGCAATCAGCCCCAGCATTTT. It translates to CASSHGGNQPQHF. The chain employs TRBV4-3 and TRBJ1-5; D unclear. Germline-derived CDR1 and CDR2 are LGHNA and YSLEER. The CDR3 totals 13 residues. The germline V and J ends were trimmed by 3 bases and 2 bases, with 5 bases remaining between them.